This T cell receptor (beta chain) appears in the sequencing data of a study of breast tumors, draining lymph nodes, adjacent tissues. This clonotype appeared many times. The CDR3 contains 10 residues. The V gene lost 5 bases and the J gene lost 4 bases, with 2 bases spanning the gap. CDR1 and CDR2 from the germline V gene are MGHDK and SYGVNS. Using its own MiXCR run on the multiplex PCR reads, TCRdb lists one record per CDR3 protein. The data hold around 19,000 distinct CDR3 sequences, with more than 25% observed a single time. Sequences were obtained from breast tumor tissue. This sequence joins TRBV25-1 and TRBJ2-5; no clear D. The sequence was obtained from a female donor with breast cancer. Some clones in this sample may be carry-over from other donors' samples. Here the CDR3 reads CASSSETQYF. In DNA form, the CDR3 reads TGTGCCAGCAGTTCAGAGACCCAGTACTTC.